The 28 T cell receptor beta chains in this list originate from one sample, sequenced in a study of neurological immune-mediated disorders. TCRdb itself ran the 5' RACE reads through MiXCR, one entry per CDR3 protein. The repertoire holds some 28,000 distinct CDR3 sequences, with roughly 6.7% as singletons. Specimen: PBMCs. Every receptor here comes from a woman in her 50s in good health.

This clonotype has at least ten counts. V is TRBV6-2 or TRBV6-3 and J is TRBJ1-5; D is perhaps TRBD1 (6 bases). CDR3 size: 15 residues. Trimming pared 2 bases from V and 1 base from J, leaving 9 bases between. CDR1 is MNHEY and CDR2 is SVGEGT in the germline V gene. The DNA for the CDR3 is TGTGCCAGCAGTTACGGAGGACAGAGCAATCAGCCCCAGCATTTT. It codes for CASSYGGQSNQPQHF.

This clonotype came up many times. The chain uses TRBV5-1 and TRBJ2-6; maybe TRBD1 (5 bases). Germline V gene lookup returns CDR1 SGHRS and CDR2 YFSETQ. The ends were cut back, 1 base at V and 0 bases at J, with 11 bases in the middle. This CDR3 is built from 17 residues. CDR3 in DNA: TGCGCCAGCAGCTTGTTTACAGGCATCTCTGGGGCCAACGTCCTGACTTTC. Amino acids: CASSLFTGISGANVLTF.

This clonotype was seen ten or more times. This chain links TRBV20-1 with TRBJ2-5; 9 positions agree with TRBD1. CDR3 length: 15 residues. The germline gives CDR1 DFQATT, CDR2 SNEGSKA (reference sequence). J was trimmed by 1 base and V by 4 bases; bases with no gene match: 7. CDR3 region: CSAINRDRAQETQYF. The CDR3 DNA sequence: TGCAGTGCTATCAACCGGGACAGGGCCCAAGAGACCCAGTACTTC.

This clonotype has at least ten counts. The CDR3 loop is CASSQGPGQDYEQYF. The CDR3 region has the DNA TGCGCCAGCAGCCAAGGCCCGGGACAGGACTACGAGCAGTACTTC. This chain uses TRBV4-1 with TRBJ2-7; TRBD1 matches 8 bases. Germline trimming cut 1 base from V and 3 bases from J; bases unmatched to any gene: 5. This CDR3 is built from 15 residues. Germline CDR1 reads MGHRA; CDR2 reads YSYEKL.

As regards this clonotype: The junction does not match germline at one end; this may be a read error. The CDR3 DNA sequence: TGTGCCAGTAGTGAAGACAAGAACACAGATACACAGTATTTT. As protein: CASSEDKNTDTQYF. The rearrangement joins TRBV6-1 to TRBJ2-3, with D hard to call. This CDR3 has 14 amino acids. The germline V gene encodes CDR1 MNHNS and CDR2 SASEGT.

This clonotype has a count of ten or more. The rearrangement links TRBV5-1 to TRBJ2-1, with TRBD2 matching over 9 bases. The CDR3 runs 16 residues. Germline values: CDR1 SGHRS, CDR2 YFSETQ. J gave up 3 bases and V 3 bases, and 7 bases lay outside the gene matches. The CDR3 DNA is TGCGCCAGCAGCTCCGTAGCGGGAGCCCTCTACAATGAGCAGTTCTTC. The encoded protein is CASSSVAGALYNEQFF.

This clonotype was counted at least ten times. This sequence may be a read error, since a much larger clone differs from it by one base. The rearrangement joins TRBV7-3 to TRBJ1-6; possible D gene TRBD1, 5 bases. The CDR3 totals 14 residues. The germline CDR1 and CDR2 sequences are SGHTA and FQGTGA. The CDR3 protein is CASSLSQGYSPPHF. The CDR3 bases are TGTGCCAGCAGCTTAAGTCAGGGTTATTCACCCCCCCACTTT.

This clonotype was counted ten times or more. CDR3 loop: CASSQGTESYEQYF. The CDR3 DNA reads as TGTGCCAGCAGCCAGGGGACGGAATCCTACGAGCAGTACTTC. J is TRBJ2-7 and V is TRBV7-6, with a possible D match to TRBD1 (6 bases). Germline V gives CDR1 SGHVS, CDR2 FNYEAQ. The CDR3 has 14 residues. V dropped 5 bases and J dropped 1 base, with 12 bases sitting between them.

At least ten counts were recorded for this clonotype. The DNA of the CDR3 is TGCGCCAGCAGCTTGGAAGGCTACGAGCAGTACTTC. Its translation: CASSLEGYEQYF. The rearrangement links TRBV5-1 to TRBJ2-7; no firm D call. V was pared by 0 bases and J by 3 bases, with 4 bases between. The CDR3 is 12 amino acids. The V gene's germline CDR1 is SGHRS and CDR2 YFSETQ.

This clonotype was seen repeatedly, ten times or more. V is TRBV20-1 and J is TRBJ1-3; possibly TRBD1 for D (6 bases). CDR1 and CDR2 (germline): DFQATT, SNEGSKA (reference sequence). V gave up 5 bases and J gave up 4 bases, with 18 bases separating them. CDR3 length: 15 residues. CDR3 sequence reads: CSAPGTQGYGNTIYF. The CDR3 region has the DNA TGCAGTGCTCCCGGGACTCAGGGGTACGGAAACACCATATATTTT.

The sample holds many counts of this clonotype. V gene TRBV20-1 combines with J gene TRBJ2-3; no clear D. In germline, CDR1 is DFQATT, CDR2 SNEGSKA (reference sequence). The CDR3 consists of 13 residues. Trimming pared 5 bases from V and 6 bases from J, leaving 15 bases between. The DNA for the CDR3 is TGCAGTGCTCTCCTGCCCCTTGAGGATACGCAGTATTTT. This translates into CSALLPLEDTQYF.

The table lists this clonotype with many counts. DNA for the CDR3: TGCAGTGCTACTACCCTATTGCGCGGGAGGGACCTCGAGCAGTACTTC. The encoded protein is CSATTLLRGRDLEQYF. The chain combines TRBV20-1 with TRBJ2-7; 9 bases fit TRBD2. The CDR3 is made up of 16 amino acids. Germline loops: CDR1 DFQATT, CDR2 SNEGSKA (reference sequence). Trimming at V came to 4 bases and at J to 6 bases, leaving 16 bases not matched to a gene.

This clonotype was recorded at least ten times. The chain is built from TRBV7-9 and TRBJ2-7; D not resolved. The CDR3 consists of 15 residues. Germline V gene data show CDR1 as SEHNR and CDR2 as FQNEAQ (reference sequence). V lost 0 bases, J lost 6 bases, and 15 bases lay in between. The CDR3 DNA follows: TGTGCCAGCAGCTTAGCAGATCCGTCACTTTCCGAGCAGTACTTC. Its protein product is CASSLADPSLSEQYF. Drawing the rest from reference TRBV7-9 and TRBJ2-7, the complete variable domain is DTGVSQNPRHKITKRGQNVTFRCDPISEHNRLYWYRQTLGQGPEFLTYFQNEAQLEKSRLLSDRFSAERPKGSFSTLEIQRTEQGDSAMYLCASSLADPSLSEQYFGPGTRLTVT.

This clonotype has at least ten counts. V usage is TRBV9 and J usage is TRBJ1-3; D gene unclear. Germline values: CDR1 SGDLS, CDR2 YYNGEE. The CDR3 loop spans 14 amino acids. Between the trimmed V and J ends, which lost 0 bases and 2 bases, there was a span of 6 bases. The CDR3 DNA follows: TGTGCCAGCAGCGTAGGCACCACTGGAAACACCATATATTTT. Translated, it gives CASSVGTTGNTIYF. Based on the CDR3 plus reference TRBV9 and TRBJ1-3, the full variable domain is DSGVTQTPKHLITATGQRVTLRCSPRSGDLSVYWYQQSLDQGLQFLIQYYNGEERAKGNILERFSAQQFPDLHSELNLSSLELGDSALYFCASSVGTTGNTIYFGEGSWLTVV.

This clonotype was detected many times. In DNA, the CDR3 is TGTGCCAGCAGCTTAATCGGGGCGAAAAGGGAGAGGGTCGGGGGGAGTGAAGCTTTCTTT. It yields the protein CASSLIGAKRERVGGSEAFF. The chain joins TRBV7-3 to TRBJ1-1; the D gene is possibly TRBD1 (5 bases). The germline V gene encodes CDR1 SGHTA and CDR2 FQGTGA. V lost 1 base to trimming and J lost 7 bases, with 31 bases between them. There are 20 residues in the CDR3.

This clonotype was counted many times. For the CDR3, the DNA is TGTGCCAGCAGTGGGACCTATGCCACAGATACGCAGTATTTT. Protein: CASSGTYATDTQYF. The chain links TRBV6-5 to TRBJ2-3; perhaps D is TRBD1 or TRBD2 (5 bases each). V was clipped by 5 bases and J by 2 bases, with 11 bases between them. Germline CDR1 reads MNHEY; CDR2 reads SVGAGI. The CDR3 covers 14 residues.

This clonotype was seen at least ten times. The chain carries TRBV6-2 or TRBV6-3 and TRBJ1-1, with D perhaps TRBD1 (6 bases). CDR1 and CDR2 (germline): MNHEY, SVGEGT. The CDR3 loop spans 16 amino acids. Trimming took off 8 bases at V and 4 bases at J, with 23 bases between the two ends. CDR3 residues: CASAIRQELSLTEAFF. CDR3 bases: TGTGCCAGCGCCATCCGACAGGAATTAAGCCTCACTGAAGCTTTCTTT.

This clonotype occurred many times. This sequence joins TRBV18 and TRBJ1-1, with 7 nucleotides matching TRBD1. The V segment lost 4 bases and the J segment 6 bases; nucleotides outside the gene matches: 2. This CDR3 contains 12 residues. CDR1 and CDR2 (germline): KGHSH, LQKENI. The CDR3 DNA reads as TGTGCCAGCTCACGGGACAGCGCTGAAGCTTTCTTT. Translating it yields CASSRDSAEAFF.

This clonotype showed up many times. The CDR3 DNA reads TGCAGTGCTTGGGACCGGTTAGCCTACAATGAGCAGTTCTTC. Amino acids: CSAWDRLAYNEQFF. V and J are TRBV20-1 and TRBJ2-1; possibly TRBD1 or TRBD2 for D (5 bases each). The CDR3 contains 14 residues. Germline V gene lookup returns CDR1 DFQATT and CDR2 SNEGSKA (reference sequence). Trimming shortened V by 5 bases and J by 2 bases, and 13 bases separated the two germline ends.

This clonotype was seen repeatedly, ten times or more. This rearrangement joins TRBV10-3 to TRBJ2-1; TRBD2 aligns across 13 bases. The germline CDR1 and CDR2 sequences are ENHRY and SYGVKD. The CDR3 is 16 residues long. After removal of 3 bases from V and 8 bases from J, the junction contained 7 bases not matched to a gene. The CDR3 spells CAISDPGTSGTDEQFF. CDR3 nucleotide sequence: TGTGCCATCAGTGACCCCGGGACTAGCGGGACTGATGAGCAGTTCTTC.

This clonotype occurred many times. The chain is built from TRBV18 and TRBJ2-5; D call uncertain. There are 14 residues in the CDR3. V was trimmed by 5 bases and J by 0 bases, leaving 10 bases between them. Germline V gene data show CDR1 as KGHSH and CDR2 as LQKENI. CDR3 residues: CASSKLSDQETQYF. CDR3 sequence (DNA): TGTGCCAGCTCAAAACTTTCGGACCAAGAGACCCAGTACTTC.

This clonotype was counted at least ten times. This chain joins TRBV11-2 and TRBJ2-4; D is perhaps TRBD1 (5 bases). Germline assignment: CDR1 SGHAT and CDR2 FQNNGV. Trimming took off 0 bases at V and 7 bases at J, with 7 bases between the two ends. This CDR3 region has 13 residues. CDR3 amino acids: CASSLEPGNIQYF. The CDR3 DNA sequence: TGTGCCAGCAGCTTAGAACCAGGGAACATTCAGTACTTC.

Relative to its sample, this clonotype is medium-sized. The rearrangement links TRBV20-1 to TRBJ1-5; tentatively, D is TRBD1 (5 bases). The V gene's germline CDR1 is DFQATT and CDR2 SNEGSKA (reference sequence). With 6 bases removed from V and 0 bases from J, the gap between germline ends came to 18 bases. The CDR3 has 16 residues. This CDR3 is CSAWRGAGDSNQPQHF. CDR3 coding DNA: TGCAGTGCCTGGAGAGGGGCGGGAGATAGCAATCAGCCCCAGCATTTT.

This clonotype was observed many times. The chain combines TRBV7-8 with TRBJ2-7, with 14 bases matching TRBD2. With V trimmed by 5 bases and J by 6 bases, 6 bases remained unmatched. The CDR3 runs to 15 residues. Germline V CDR1 and CDR2: SGHVS, FQNEAQ. The CDR3 is CASSHGTSGSSEQYF. CDR3 bases: TGTGCCAGCAGCCACGGGACTAGCGGGAGCTCCGAGCAGTACTTC.

This clonotype was found many times. The genes are TRBV7-9 and TRBJ1-2; the D is unclear. This CDR3 comprises 13 residues. The V end was cut by 2 bases, the J end by 4 bases, with 8 bases between. Germline CDR1 SEHNR, CDR2 FQNEAQ (reference sequence). CDR3 loop: CASSLQESYGYTF. CDR3 sequence (DNA): TGTGCCAGCAGCTTACAGGAATCCTATGGCTACACCTTC.

This clonotype occurred many times. The rearrangement uses TRBV29-1 and TRBJ1-5, with D uncertain. Trimming shortened V by 3 bases and J by 1 base, and 7 bases separated the two germline ends. The germline V gene has CDR1 SQVTM and CDR2 ANQGSEA. This CDR3 is built from 13 residues. CDR3 nucleotides: TGCAGCGTTGAGCTAGAGAGCAATCAGCCCCAGCATTTT. Protein: CSVELESNQPQHF.

In its sample, this clonotype was seen many times. V and J are TRBV5-1 and TRBJ2-3; tentative D call: TRBD2 (5 bases). This CDR3 is 16 amino acids long. V was clipped by 4 bases and J by 5 bases, with 20 bases between them. CDR1 is SGHRS and CDR2 is YFSETQ in the germline V gene. CDR3 sequence: CASSPAWSTGIDTQYF. The DNA for the CDR3 is TGCGCCAGCAGCCCCGCGTGGAGCACGGGGATAGATACGCAGTATTTT.

Ten or more counts support this clonotype. V is TRBV29-1 and J is TRBJ2-5, with 8 bases fitting TRBD1. This CDR3 has 13 amino acids. Germline V gives CDR1 SQVTM, CDR2 ANQGSEA. V lost 7 bases and J lost 7; bases outside the gene matches: 11. DNA of the CDR3: TGCAGCGCTCTATCAGGGGGCATGGGGACCCAGTACTTC. Residues: CSALSGGMGTQYF.